A single sample gave rise to the 15 T cell receptor beta chains below, sequenced in a study of blood T cell repertoires in COVID-19. Only in-frame clones appear in the TCRdb table, and some are missing; sequencing was by immunoSEQ multiplex PCR. This table has 250,000 to 350,000 clones, approximately 84% appearing once. The specimen sequenced was peripheral blood. Receptor source: a human donor with COVID-19, enrolled during active disease. The donor label of this sample is uncertain.

V usage is TRBV3-1 (or the pseudogene TRBV3-2) and J usage is TRBJ2-1, with 7 bases identical to TRBD1. The ends lost 1 base at V and 0 bases at J; junction bases unmatched: 12. The germline V gene has CDR1 LGHDT and CDR2 YNNKEL (reference sequence). The length of the CDR3 is 19 residues. The CDR3 reads CASSQAGALQGSSYNEQFF. In DNA, the CDR3 is TGTGCCAGCAGCCAAGCTGGGGCCCTACAGGGGAGCTCCTACAATGAGCAGTTCTTC.

The genes are TRBV6-5 and TRBJ2-1, with TRBD2 as a possible D gene (5 bases). Germline-derived CDR1 and CDR2 are MNHEY and SVGAGI. V was trimmed by 7 bases and J by 3 bases, leaving 13 bases between them. The CDR3 length is 14 residues. The CDR3, as DNA: TGTGCCAGCATAGCCAGCGGAGGCTACAATGAGCAGTTCTTC. This gives the protein CASIASGGYNEQFF.

This sequence joins TRBV6-1 and TRBJ1-1; D remains ambiguous. Germline V gene data show CDR1 as MNHNS and CDR2 as SASEGT. Trimming removed 2 bases from V and 1 base from J, with 11 bases in between. The CDR3 consists of 15 residues. CDR3 region: CASSESPRQNTEAFF. CDR3 DNA: TGTGCCAGCAGTGAATCTCCCAGACAGAACACTGAAGCTTTCTTT.

V is TRBV7-3 and J is TRBJ1-1, with TRBD1 identical over 7 bases. Germline lookup yields CDR1 SGHTA and CDR2 FQGTGA. J lost 5 bases, V lost 5 bases, and 8 bases had no gene match. The CDR3 totals 14 residues. CDR3 amino acids: CASSDRAGNTEAFF. In DNA form, the CDR3 reads TGTGCCAGCAGCGACAGGGCCGGGAATACTGAAGCTTTCTTT.

The chain recombines TRBV2 with TRBJ2-1, with 7 positions matching TRBD2. The ends lost 6 bases at V and 8 bases at J; junction bases unmatched: 13. The germline V gene encodes CDR1 SNHLY and CDR2 FYNNEI. This CDR3 has 15 amino acids. CDR3 protein: CASSTRGASGDEQFF. Here the CDR3 DNA reads TGTGCCAGCAGCACCCGAGGAGCGAGCGGGGATGAGCAGTTCTTC.

This chain uses TRBV27 with TRBJ1-5, with D possibly TRBD1 on 5 matching bases. Trimming left V 8 bases short and J 4 bases short, with 9 bases between. Germline V lookup: CDR1 MNHEY, CDR2 SMNVEV (reference sequence). The CDR3 spans 12 residues. The CDR3 coding sequence is TGTGCCAGCCGCCGGGGGAATCAGCCCCAGCATTTT. As protein: CASRRGNQPQHF.

The CDR3 region has the DNA TGTGCCAGCAGCCCCAGTTTATCGGGGTCCTACAATGAGCAGTTCTTC. It is translated as CASSPSLSGSYNEQFF. This chain uses TRBV7-9 with TRBJ2-1; D possibly corresponds to TRBD2 (5 bases). Trimming removed 5 bases at V and 1 base at J, with 15 bases between. The CDR3 sequence is 16 residues long. Germline-derived CDR1 and CDR2 are SEHNR and FQNEAQ (reference sequence).

The chain uses TRBV28 and TRBJ1-2; a possible D gene is TRBD1 (6 bases). This CDR3 region has 14 residues. The germline V gene encodes CDR1 MDHEN and CDR2 SYDVKM. V was cut by 2 bases and J by 6 bases, with 13 bases left in between. In nucleotides, the CDR3 is TGTGCCAGCAGTTTACTCCGGACAGAGAATGGCTACACCTTC. This encodes CASSLLRTENGYTF.

The rearrangement links TRBV1 to TRBJ2-4; the table's D call, TRBD1, was not checked against the DNA. TRBV1 is reported as a pseudogene. This CDR3 region has 15 residues. The CDR3 protein is CTSSQVQGAKNIQYF. The CDR3, as DNA: TGCACCAGCAGCCAAGTACAGGGGGCCAAAAACATTCAGTACTTC.

The V call is TRBV14, the J call TRBJ2-7; 7 bases match TRBD2. Germline CDR1 SGHDN, CDR2 FVKESK. V was clipped by 1 base and J by 0 bases; unmatched bases: 3. CDR3 length equals 15 residues. The CDR3 loop reads CASSQVGGSSYEQYF. The CDR3 nucleotides read TGTGCCAGCAGCCAAGTGGGGGGGAGCTCCTACGAGCAGTACTTC.

The gene calls are TRBV19 and TRBJ1-1; D call uncertain. CDR3 length: 13 amino acids. V lost 4 bases, J lost 1 base, and 7 bases lay in between. CDR1 and CDR2 from the germline V gene are LNHDA and SQIVND (reference sequence). Here the CDR3 reads CASSTTKNTEAFF. CDR3 in DNA: TGTGCCAGTAGTACTACCAAGAACACTGAAGCTTTCTTT.

The J gene is TRBJ2-2, the V gene TRBV18; possibly TRBD2 for D (7 bases). The CDR3 contains 17 residues. Germline assignment: CDR1 KGHSH and CDR2 LQKENI. V lost 6 bases and J 5 bases, leaving 22 bases between the germline ends. The CDR3, as DNA: TGTGCCAGCTCCCCGACAGTACACGGGGGGCGAACCGGGGAGCTGTTTTTT. Translating it yields CASSPTVHGGRTGELFF.

CDR3 protein: CASSSLSSTDTQYF. The CDR3 bases are TGTGCCAGCAGCTCCCTAAGTAGCACAGATACGCAGTATTTT. The gene calls are TRBV7-2 and TRBJ2-3, with D uncertain. Deletions cut 4 bases from V and 0 bases from J, with 8 bases between. Germline assignment: CDR1 SGHTA and CDR2 FQGNSA. This CDR3 contains 14 residues.

J is TRBJ2-3 and V is TRBV7-2; a weak D match, TRBD2 (5 bases). Trimming left V 1 base short and J 2 bases short, with 13 bases between. This CDR3 region has 16 residues. The V gene's germline CDR1 is SGHTA and CDR2 FQGNSA. CDR3 in DNA: TGTGCCAGCAGCTTAGGAATCGGGCGGGTCACAGATACGCAGTATTTT. It yields the protein CASSLGIGRVTDTQYF.

This chain links TRBV3-1 (or the pseudogene TRBV3-2) with TRBJ1-6; no reliable D call. Deletions cut 0 bases from V and 9 bases from J, with 6 bases between. Germline V CDR1 and CDR2: LGHDT, YNNKEL (reference sequence). The CDR3 is made up of 13 amino acids. The CDR3, as DNA: TGTGCCAGCAGCCAAGATCACGGTTCACCCCTCCACTTT. Its protein product is CASSQDHGSPLHF.